This TCR beta chain was observed in a study of graft-versus-host responses after intestinal transplantation. At the level of the study: Multivisceral, liver-intestinal, or isolated intestinal transplants were performed in recipients. Anti-thymocyte globulin served as induction for all recipients, who then took tacrolimus and steroids for about three years.

General observations from the study: Association was observed between peak circulating GvH clone levels and early post-transplant HvG declines.

CDR1 and CDR2 (germline): ENHRY, SYGVKD. The ends were cut back, 4 bases at V and 0 bases at J, with 12 bases in the middle. CDR3 length: 15 residues. Judged by abundance, this clone is medium-sized (0.01 to 0.1%). Data came from immunoSEQ multiplex PCR; TCRdb stores just in-frame clones and leaves some out. This table has about 15,000 clones, about 33% appearing once. This sequence originates from a human patient who received an intestinal transplant. This chain uses TRBV10-3 with TRBJ1-1; unclear D gene. Here the sequenced sample was alloreactive CD4+ T cells from a mixed lymphocyte reaction culture, taken before intestinal transplant. Indicated subset: CFSE-low proliferating T cells sorted from approximately 6-day pre-transplant mixed lymphocyte reaction (GvH or HvG direction). CDR3 protein: CAISVARNLNTEAFF. As DNA, the CDR3 is TGTGCCATCAGTGTCGCCCGGAACCTGAACACTGAAGCTTTCTTT.